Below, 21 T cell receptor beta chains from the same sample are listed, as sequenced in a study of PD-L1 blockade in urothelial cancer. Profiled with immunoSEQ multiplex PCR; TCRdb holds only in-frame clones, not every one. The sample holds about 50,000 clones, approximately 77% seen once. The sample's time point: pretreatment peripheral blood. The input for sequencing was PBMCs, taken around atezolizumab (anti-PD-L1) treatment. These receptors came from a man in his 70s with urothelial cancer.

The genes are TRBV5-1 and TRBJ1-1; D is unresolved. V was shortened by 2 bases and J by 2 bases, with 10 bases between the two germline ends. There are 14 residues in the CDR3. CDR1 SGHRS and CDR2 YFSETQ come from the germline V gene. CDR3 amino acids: CASSFTSTNTEAFF. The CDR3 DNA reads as TGCGCCAGCAGCTTCACGTCCACTAACACTGAAGCTTTCTTT. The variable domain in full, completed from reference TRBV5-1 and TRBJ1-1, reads KAGVTQTPRYLIKTRGQQVTLSCSPISGHRSVSWYQQTPGQGLQFLFEYFSETQRNKGNFPGRFSGRQFSNSRSEMNVSTLELGDSALYLCASSFTSTNTEAFFGQGTRLTVV.

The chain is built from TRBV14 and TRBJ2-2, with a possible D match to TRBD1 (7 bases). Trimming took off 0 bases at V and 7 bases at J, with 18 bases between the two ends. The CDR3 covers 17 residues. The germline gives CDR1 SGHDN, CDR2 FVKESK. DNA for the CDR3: TGTGCCAGCAGCCAAGATGGGCAGGGGGGTTTAGGCGGGGAGCTGTTTTTT. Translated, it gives CASSQDGQGGLGGELFF.

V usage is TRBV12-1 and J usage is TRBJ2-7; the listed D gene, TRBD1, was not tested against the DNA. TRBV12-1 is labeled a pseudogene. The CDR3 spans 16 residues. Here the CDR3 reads CASSFAETGQIYEQYF. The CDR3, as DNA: TGTGCCAGCAGCTTTGCTGAGACAGGGCAAATCTACGAGCAGTACTTC.

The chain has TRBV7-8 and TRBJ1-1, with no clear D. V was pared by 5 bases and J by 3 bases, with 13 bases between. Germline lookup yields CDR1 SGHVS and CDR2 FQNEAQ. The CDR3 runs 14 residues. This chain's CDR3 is CASSTRGPHTEAFF. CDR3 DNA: TGTGCCAGCAGCACCCGGGGTCCACACACTGAAGCTTTCTTT.

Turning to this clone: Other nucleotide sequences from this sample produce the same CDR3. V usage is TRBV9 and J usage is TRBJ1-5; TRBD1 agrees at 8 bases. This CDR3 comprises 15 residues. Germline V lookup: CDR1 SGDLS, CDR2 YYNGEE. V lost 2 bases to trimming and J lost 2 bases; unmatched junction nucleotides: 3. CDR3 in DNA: TGTGCCAGCAGCGTCGGACAGGGCGGCAATCAGCCCCAGCATTTT. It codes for CASSVGQGGNQPQHF.

CDR3 loop: CASSFQGADEKLFF. The CDR3 DNA reads as TGTGCCAGCAGTTTCCAGGGGGCTGATGAAAAACTGTTTTTT. The J gene is TRBJ1-4, the V gene TRBV6-1; 8 bases agree with TRBD1. Germline CDR1 MNHNS, CDR2 SASEGT. J lost 6 bases, V lost 5 bases, and 5 bases had no gene match. This CDR3 is 14 amino acids long.

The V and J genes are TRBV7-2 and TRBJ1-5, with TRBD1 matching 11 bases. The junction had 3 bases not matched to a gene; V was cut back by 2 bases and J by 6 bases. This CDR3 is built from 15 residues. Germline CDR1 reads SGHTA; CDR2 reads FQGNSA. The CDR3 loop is CASSLSGQGAQPQHF. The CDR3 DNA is TGTGCCAGCAGCTTAAGTGGACAGGGGGCTCAGCCCCAGCATTTT.

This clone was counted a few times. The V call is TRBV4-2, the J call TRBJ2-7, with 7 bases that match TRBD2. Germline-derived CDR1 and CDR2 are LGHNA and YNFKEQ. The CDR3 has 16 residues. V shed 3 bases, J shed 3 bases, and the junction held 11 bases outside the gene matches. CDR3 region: CASSQGPGAGDYEQYF. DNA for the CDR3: TGTGCCAGCAGCCAGGGGCCCGGGGCGGGAGACTACGAGCAGTACTTC.

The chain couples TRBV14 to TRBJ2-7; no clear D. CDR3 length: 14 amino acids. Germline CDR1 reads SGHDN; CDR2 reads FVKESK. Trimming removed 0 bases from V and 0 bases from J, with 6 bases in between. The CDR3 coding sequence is TGTGCCAGCAGCCAAGATCTCGGCTCCTACGAGCAGTACTTC. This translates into CASSQDLGSYEQYF. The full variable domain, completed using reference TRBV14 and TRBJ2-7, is EAGVTQFPSHSVIEKGQTVTLRCDPISGHDNLYWYRRVMGKEIKFLLHFVKESKQDESGMPNNRFLAERTGGTYSTLKVQPAELEDSGVYFCASSQDLGSYEQYFGPGTRLTVT.

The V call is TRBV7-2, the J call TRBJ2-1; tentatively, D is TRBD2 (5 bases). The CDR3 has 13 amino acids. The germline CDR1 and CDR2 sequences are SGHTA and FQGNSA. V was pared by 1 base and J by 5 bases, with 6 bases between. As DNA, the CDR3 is TGTGCCAGCAGCTTAGAGCGGAACAATGAGCAGTTCTTC. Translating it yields CASSLERNNEQFF.

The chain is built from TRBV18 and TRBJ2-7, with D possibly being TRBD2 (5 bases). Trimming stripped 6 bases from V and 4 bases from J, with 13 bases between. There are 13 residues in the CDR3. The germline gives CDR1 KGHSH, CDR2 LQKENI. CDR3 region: CASSGYGEYEQYF. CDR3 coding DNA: TGTGCCAGCTCTGGGTACGGGGAGTACGAGCAGTACTTC.

CDR3 loop: CASSWGDRGGTGANVLTF. The DNA for the CDR3 is TGCGCCAGCAGCTGGGGGGACAGGGGAGGAACTGGGGCCAACGTCCTGACTTTC. V and J are TRBV5-1 and TRBJ2-6; 10 bases are a match to TRBD1. V lost 3 bases to trimming and J lost 2 bases; unmatched junction nucleotides: 8. Germline V lookup: CDR1 SGHRS, CDR2 YFSETQ. This CDR3 has 18 amino acids.

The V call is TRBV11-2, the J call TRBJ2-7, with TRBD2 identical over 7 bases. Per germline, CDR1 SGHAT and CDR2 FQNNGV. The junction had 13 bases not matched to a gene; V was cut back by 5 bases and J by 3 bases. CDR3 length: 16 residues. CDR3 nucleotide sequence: TGTGCCAGCAGCCGAGCCGTAGGAGCGGGAATCTACGAGCAGTACTTC. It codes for CASSRAVGAGIYEQYF.

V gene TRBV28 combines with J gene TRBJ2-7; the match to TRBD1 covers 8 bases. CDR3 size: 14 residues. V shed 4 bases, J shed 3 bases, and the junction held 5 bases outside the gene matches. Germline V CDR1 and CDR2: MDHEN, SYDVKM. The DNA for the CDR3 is TGTGCCAGCAGTTCCGGGACAGGTAACTACGAGCAGTACTTC. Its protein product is CASSSGTGNYEQYF.

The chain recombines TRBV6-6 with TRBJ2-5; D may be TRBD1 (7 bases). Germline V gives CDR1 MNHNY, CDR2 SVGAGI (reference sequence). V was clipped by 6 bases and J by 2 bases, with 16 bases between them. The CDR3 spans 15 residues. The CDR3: CASSQNQGGQETQYF. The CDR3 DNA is TGTGCCAGCAGCCAAAACCAGGGGGGACAAGAGACCCAGTACTTC.

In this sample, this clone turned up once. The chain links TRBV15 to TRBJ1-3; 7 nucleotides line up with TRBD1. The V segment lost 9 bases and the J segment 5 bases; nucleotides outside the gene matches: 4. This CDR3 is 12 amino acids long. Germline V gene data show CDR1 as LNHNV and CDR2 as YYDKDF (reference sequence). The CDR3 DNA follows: TGTGCCACGCGGGACAGAAGAAACACCATATATTTT. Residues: CATRDRRNTIYF.

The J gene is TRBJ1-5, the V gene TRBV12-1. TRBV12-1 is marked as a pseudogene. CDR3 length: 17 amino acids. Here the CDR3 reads CASILEGRRLSNQPQHF. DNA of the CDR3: TGTGCCAGCATCCTAGAGGGGAGGAGGCTAAGCAATCAGCCCCAGCATTTT.

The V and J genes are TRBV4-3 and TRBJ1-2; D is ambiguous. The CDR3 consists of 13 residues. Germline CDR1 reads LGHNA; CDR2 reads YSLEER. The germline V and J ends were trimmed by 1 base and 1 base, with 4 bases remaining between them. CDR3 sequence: CASSQVLNYGYTF. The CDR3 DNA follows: TGCGCCAGCAGCCAAGTCCTTAACTATGGCTACACCTTC.

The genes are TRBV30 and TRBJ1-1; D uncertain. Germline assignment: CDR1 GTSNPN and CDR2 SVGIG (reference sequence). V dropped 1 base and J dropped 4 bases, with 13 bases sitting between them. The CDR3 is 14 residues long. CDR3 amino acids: CAWSEVWGGTEAFF. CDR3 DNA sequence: TGTGCCTGGAGTGAGGTGTGGGGAGGCACTGAAGCTTTCTTT. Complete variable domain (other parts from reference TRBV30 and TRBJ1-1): SQTIHQWPATLVQPVGSPLSLECTVEGTSNPNLYWYRQAAGRGLQLLFYSVGIGQISSEVPQNLSASRPQDRQFILSSKKLLLSDSGFYLCAWSEVWGGTEAFFGQGTRLTVV.

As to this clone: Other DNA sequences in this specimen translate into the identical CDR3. The CDR3 DNA reads as TGCGCCAGCAGCCCGTGGACGGGAGCCGATCAGCCCCAGCATTTT. The encoded protein is CASSPWTGADQPQHF. This chain uses TRBV5-1 with TRBJ1-5, with D uncertain. The CDR3 has 15 amino acids. V was cut by 4 bases and J by 5 bases, with 16 bases left in between. Germline V gene sequence: CDR1 SGHRS, CDR2 YFSETQ.

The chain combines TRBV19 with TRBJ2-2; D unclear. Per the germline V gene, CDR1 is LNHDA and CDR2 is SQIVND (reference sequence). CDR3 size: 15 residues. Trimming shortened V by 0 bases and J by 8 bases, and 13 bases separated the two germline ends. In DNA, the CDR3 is TGTGCCAGTAGTATAGATCGCCCTAACGGTGGGGAGCTGTTTTTT. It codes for CASSIDRPNGGELFF.